The clone carrying this T cell receptor beta chain appeared a few times. As yet, its antigen is unknown. The sample comes from a study of breast tumors, draining lymph nodes, adjacent tissues. Study-wide findings and caveats: Data only fit, rather than demonstrated, lymph node origin of most tumor T cells. Compared with lymph nodes, tumors were less diverse; compared with nontumor tissue, more.

TCRdb passed the multiplex PCR reads through MiXCR, listing each CDR3 protein once. The sample shows under 250,000 distinct CDR3 sequences, roughly 30% of them seen only once. Breast cancer patients provided tissue from their axillary draining lymph nodes. Looked up from germline, CDR1 is KGHSH and CDR2 is LQKENI. CDR3 length: 14 amino acids. Trimming shortened V by 1 base and J by 4 bases, and 8 bases separated the two germline ends. This sequence originates from a female donor with breast cancer. Some clones in this sample may be carry-over from other donors' samples. The material sequenced was axillary lymph node tissue. The chain combines TRBV18 with TRBJ2-1, with D hard to call. CDR3 nucleotides: TGTGCCAGCTCACCACAACTTGGTTACAATGAGCAGTTCTTC. Translating gives CASSPQLGYNEQFF.